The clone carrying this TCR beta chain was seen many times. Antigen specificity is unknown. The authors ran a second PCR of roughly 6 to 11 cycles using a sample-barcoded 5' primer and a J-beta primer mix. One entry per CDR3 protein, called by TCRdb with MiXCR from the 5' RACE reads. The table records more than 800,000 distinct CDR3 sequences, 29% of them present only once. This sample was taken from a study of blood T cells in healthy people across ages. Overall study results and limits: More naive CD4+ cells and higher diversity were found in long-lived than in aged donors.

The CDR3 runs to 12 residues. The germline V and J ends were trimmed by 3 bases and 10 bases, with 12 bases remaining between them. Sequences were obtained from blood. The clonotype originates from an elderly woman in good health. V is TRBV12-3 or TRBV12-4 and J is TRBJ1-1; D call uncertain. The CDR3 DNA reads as TGTGCCAGCAGTTTCCGTGGGTCCCGAGCTTTCTTT. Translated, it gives CASSFRGSRAFF.